The T cell receptor beta chain under discussion was sequenced for a study of OX40 agonist ivuxolimab in advanced cancers. Overall study context: As their treatment, patients were administered ivuxolimab, an agonistic anti-OX40 (CD134) antibody. Patients were infused with ivuxolimab every 2 weeks at 0.01 to 10 mg/kg. Anti-PD-1, anti-PD-L1 or anti-CTLA-4 therapy given earlier was allowed, and around 40% had some.

V trimming: 6 bases; J trimming: 0 bases; junction bases outside the gene matches: 4. Germline V lookup: CDR1 GTSNPN, CDR2 SVGIG (reference sequence). CDR3 size: 14 residues. Here immunoSEQ multiplex PCR was the method, and the copy in TCRdb shows in-frame clones only, minus some. The sample includes 77,000 or so clones, roughly 85% seen only once; the top ten take 2.2%. Sequencing was performed on CD4+ or CD8+ T cells sorted from blood, taken in a trial of the OX40 agonist ivuxolimab. This sequence originates from an adult with an advanced solid tumor such as melanoma, head and neck, liver or kidney cancer. The rearrangement links TRBV30 to TRBJ1-5; TRBD1 aligns across 8 bases. The CDR3 region is CACTGGYSNQPQHF. The CDR3 nucleotides are TGTGCCTGCACAGGGGGATATAGCAATCAGCCCCAGCATTTT.